The 20 T cell receptor beta chains given below trace back to one sample, sequenced in a study of PD-1 blockade in mismatch repair-deficient tumors. Profiling relied on immunoSEQ multiplex PCR, and the TCRdb table lists in-frame clones only, not all of them. The repertoire includes about 100,000 clones, 82% of them detected once, and around 6.9% sits in the top ten. Here the sequenced sample was peripheral blood, taken about 36 weeks after starting pembrolizumab. These receptors came from an adult with mismatch repair-deficient cancer.

The rearrangement joins TRBV14 to TRBJ1-4; D is uncertain. This CDR3 spans 18 amino acids. V was clipped by 2 bases and J by 0 bases, with 16 bases between them. Germline CDR1 and CDR2: SGHDN and FVKESK. The CDR3 DNA sequence: TGTGCCAGCAGCCAATGGGCAGCCAGCCTTGCAACTAATGAAAAACTGTTTTTT. Translation gives CASSQWAASLATNEKLFF.

This chain joins TRBV19 and TRBJ2-7; 8 bases align to TRBD2. The germline gives CDR1 LNHDA, CDR2 SQIVND (reference sequence). V gave up 3 bases and J gave up 0 bases; unmatched junction bases: 4. The CDR3 is 15 residues long. The CDR3 sequence is CASSIYGTSSYEQYF. The CDR3, as DNA: TGTGCCAGTAGTATCTATGGGACTAGCTCCTACGAGCAGTACTTC.

The chain carries TRBV19 and TRBJ2-7; D might be TRBD1 or TRBD2, each matching 7 bases. V was pared by 7 bases and J by 4 bases, with 20 bases between. Germline V gives CDR1 LNHDA, CDR2 SQIVND (reference sequence). CDR3 size: 15 residues. Here the CDR3 reads CASNTGAGVMYEQYF. The CDR3 bases are TGTGCCAGTAATACAGGGGCGGGAGTAATGTACGAGCAGTACTTC.

The genes are TRBV2 and TRBJ2-6; 11 bases agree with TRBD2. Germline CDR1 reads SNHLY; CDR2 reads FYNNEI. The CDR3 length is 20 residues. The junction had 11 bases not matched to a gene; V was cut back by 4 bases and J by 0 bases. The CDR3 sequence: CASSVPGLAEFFSGANVLTF. CDR3 sequence (DNA): TGTGCCAGCAGTGTTCCGGGACTAGCGGAATTCTTCTCTGGGGCCAACGTCCTGACTTTC.

The rearrangement uses TRBV5-4 and TRBJ2-1, with D unresolved. The CDR3 is made up of 15 amino acids. The V gene lost 0 bases and the J gene lost 8 bases, with 15 bases spanning the gap. Germline CDR1 is SGHNT and CDR2 is YYREEE (reference sequence). CDR3 coding DNA: TGTGCCAGCAGCTTGGGCAGAGCACTTGACGATGAGCAGTTCTTC. The encoded protein is CASSLGRALDDEQFF.

The CDR3 DNA reads as TGTGCCAGCAGCCGCGGGCTTGCAGATACGCAGTATTTT. It yields the protein CASSRGLADTQYF. J is TRBJ2-3 and V is TRBV27; tentative D call: TRBD2 (5 bases). The germline V gene has CDR1 MNHEY and CDR2 SMNVEV (reference sequence). The CDR3 spans 13 residues. With 6 bases removed from V and 4 bases from J, the gap between germline ends came to 11 bases.

J is TRBJ2-1 and V is TRBV7-8, with D perhaps matching TRBD2 (6 bases). The CDR3 consists of 15 residues. Germline V lookup: CDR1 SGHVS, CDR2 FQNEAQ. V was shortened by 1 base and J by 9 bases, with 16 bases between the two germline ends. The CDR3 loop is CASSLVSTEGSEQFF. CDR3 bases: TGTGCCAGCAGCTTAGTGTCGACGGAGGGGAGTGAGCAGTTCTTC. Together with reference TRBV7-8 and TRBJ2-1, the CDR3 gives the full variable domain: GAGVSQSPRYKVAKRGQDVALRCDPISGHVSLFWYQQALGQGPEFLTYFQNEAQLDKSGLPSDRFFAERPEGSVSTLKIQRTQQEDSAVYLCASSLVSTEGSEQFFGPGTRLTVL.

The chain joins TRBV7-9 to TRBJ1-2, with a tentative D call TRBD1 (5 bases). Deletions cut 5 bases from V and 4 bases from J, with 11 bases between. The CDR3 consists of 13 residues. Germline lookup yields CDR1 SEHNR and CDR2 FQNEAQ (reference sequence). CDR3 coding DNA: TGTGCCAGCAGCGGTGACAGAGCCTATGGCTACACCTTC. Translating it yields CASSGDRAYGYTF.

The rearrangement links TRBV7-2 to TRBJ1-1; D uncertain. This CDR3 comprises 13 residues. Germline V gene lookup returns CDR1 SGHTA and CDR2 FQGNSA. Trimming stripped 2 bases from V and 4 bases from J, with 8 bases between. CDR3 nucleotides: TGTGCCAGCAGCTTAAAGGCAGGCACTGAAGCTTTCTTT. Protein sequence: CASSLKAGTEAFF.

This rearrangement joins TRBV7-8 to TRBJ1-5; D perhaps matches TRBD1 (5 bases). This CDR3 has 15 amino acids. In germline, CDR1 is SGHVS, CDR2 FQNEAQ. V was trimmed by 2 bases and J by 4 bases, leaving 12 bases between them. DNA for the CDR3: TGTGCCAGCAGCTTATACCTTAACAGGAATCAGCCCCAGCATTTT. This encodes CASSLYLNRNQPQHF.

J is TRBJ2-7 and V is TRBV5-4; 7 nucleotides align to TRBD1. The CDR3 runs 15 residues. The V and J ends lost 4 bases and 6 bases, in that order; junction bases with no gene match: 13. In germline, CDR1 is SGHNT, CDR2 YYREEE (reference sequence). The CDR3 is CASSKRTGSPGEQYF. DNA for the CDR3: TGTGCCAGCAGCAAAAGGACAGGCTCTCCTGGCGAGCAGTACTTC.

The rearrangement uses TRBV2 and TRBJ1-2; tentatively, D is TRBD1 (5 bases). CDR3 length: 14 residues. The V and J ends lost 1 base and 5 bases respectively, with 11 bases between them. Germline V gives CDR1 SNHLY, CDR2 FYNNEI. The CDR3 coding sequence is TGTGCCAGCAGTGAAGATCAGGACACTTATGGCTACACCTTC. Amino acid sequence: CASSEDQDTYGYTF.

The rearrangement links TRBV11-2 to TRBJ2-1; TRBD1 might be the D (6 bases). This CDR3 comprises 14 residues. Germline-derived CDR1 and CDR2 are SGHAT and FQNNGV. The V end was cut by 5 bases, the J end by 8 bases, with 16 bases between. Here the CDR3 reads CASSGSPDSHEQFF. The CDR3 DNA is TGTGCCAGCAGCGGATCTCCGGACAGCCATGAGCAGTTCTTC.

A single count supports this clone. The genes are TRBV7-2 and TRBJ2-6; 10 bases fit TRBD2. The V segment lost 0 bases and the J segment 2 bases; nucleotides outside the gene matches: 1. The CDR3 runs 17 residues. Germline CDR1 and CDR2: SGHTA and FQGNSA. The CDR3 DNA is TGTGCCAGCAGCTTAGCGCTAGCGGGAGCTGGGGCCAACGTCCTGACTTTC. This sequence encodes CASSLALAGAGANVLTF.

This clone was detected only a few times. The V call is TRBV10-2, the J call TRBJ2-7; the D gene is possibly TRBD1 (6 bases). CDR1 WSHSY and CDR2 SAAADI come from the germline V gene. This CDR3 comprises 12 residues. V lost 6 bases to trimming and J lost 4 bases, with 10 bases between them. The CDR3 here is CASRDSAYEQYF. The CDR3 coding sequence is TGCGCCAGCAGGGACAGCGCGTACGAGCAGTACTTC.

V usage is TRBV19 and J usage is TRBJ2-3; D is uncertain. CDR1 and CDR2 (germline): LNHDA, SQIVND (reference sequence). This CDR3 has 13 residues. The V end lost 6 bases, the J end lost 5 bases, and 12 bases lay between the germline ends. DNA for the CDR3: TGTGCCAGTAGCACCATCTCCGGAGATACGCAGTATTTT. This translates into CASSTISGDTQYF.

The rearrangement links TRBV12-5 to TRBJ2-5; TRBD2 is a possible D gene (6 bases). V was trimmed by 5 bases and J by 5 bases, leaving 18 bases between them. This CDR3 has 15 amino acids. Germline lookup yields CDR1 LGHNT and CDR2 FRNRAP. The CDR3 here is CASGPFSGGGETQYF. In DNA, the CDR3 is TGTGCTAGTGGTCCATTTAGCGGAGGTGGGGAGACCCAGTACTTC.

V usage is TRBV19 and J usage is TRBJ2-1, with 7 bases identical to TRBD2. Germline V CDR1 and CDR2: LNHDA, SQIVND (reference sequence). CDR3 length equals 14 residues. The V and J ends lost 5 bases and 5 bases, in that order; junction bases with no gene match: 6. The CDR3 sequence: CASSSGGRDNEQFF. In nucleotides, the CDR3 is TGTGCCAGTAGTTCGGGGGGTAGAGACAATGAGCAGTTCTTC. Variable domain in full (rest from reference TRBV19 and TRBJ2-1): DGGITQSPKYLFRKEGQNVTLSCEQNLNHDAMYWYRQDPGQGLRLIYYSQIVNDFQKGDIAEGYSVSREKKESFPLTVTSAQKNPTAFYLCASSSGGRDNEQFFGPGTRLTVL.

This clone was observed a few times. J is TRBJ2-7 and V is TRBV7-9, with a weak D call TRBD2 (6 bases). The CDR3 is made up of 13 amino acids. Trimming left V 11 bases short and J 0 bases short, with 14 bases between. Germline V CDR1 and CDR2: SEHNR, FQNEAQ (reference sequence). This CDR3 reads CAAHVEGSYEQYF. In nucleotides, the CDR3 is TGTGCCGCCCATGTGGAGGGCTCCTACGAGCAGTACTTC.

The chain couples TRBV15 to TRBJ2-1, with 10 nucleotides matching TRBD1. The length of the CDR3 is 15 residues. From germline, CDR1 is LNHNV and CDR2 YYDKDF (reference sequence). V shed 4 bases, J shed 4 bases, and the junction held 4 bases outside the gene matches. CDR3 nucleotides: TGTGCCACCAGCACTGGACAGGGGGTTTACAATGAGCAGTTCTTC. Protein: CATSTGQGVYNEQFF.